This T cell receptor (beta chain) was found in a study of T-cell reconstitution after alpha-beta-depleted transplantation in children. Preparation of the TCRbeta library was carried out with unique molecular identifiers. TCRdb re-called the PCR reads with MiXCR, one entry per CDR3 protein. The sample carries some 260,000 distinct CDR3 sequences, 20% to 30% recorded once. This CDR3 spans 14 amino acids. Unmatched junction bases numbered 5, after V lost 4 bases and J lost 3 bases. Looked up from germline, CDR1 is PRHDT and CDR2 is FYEKMQ (reference sequence). This clonotype originated in a female patient aged 2-15 years who had a stem cell transplant for congenital amegakaryocytic thrombocytopenia, so the T cells may come from the graft donor. This chain connects TRBV13 to TRBJ2-5; 7 bases are shared with TRBD2. The material was PBMCs, mostly from graft donor cells, obtained 360 days after TCRalphabeta/CD19-depleted stem cell transplant. CDR3 sequence: CASSSPGLKETQYF. The DNA of the CDR3 is TGTGCCAGCAGCTCTCCGGGACTAAAAGAGACCCAGTACTTC.